This TCR beta chain was profiled in a study of blood T cell repertoires in COVID-19. Study context: Researchers got acute and convalescent COVID-19 samples from the United States, Italy and Spain. The analysed material was cDNA or gDNA that came from T cells, B-cell-depleted T cells, or PBMCs.

As originally analysed: Amplification with reference gene primers provided the estimates of nucleated cell counts. The table came from immunoSEQ multiplex PCR; TCRdb's copy has only in-frame clones and leaves some out. The V and J calls and clone size come from that table; D and trimming were worked out from the DNA. The sample contains over 150,000 clones, 80% to 85% of which appear only once. The sample taken for sequencing was peripheral blood. The clonotype was recovered from a man between 65 and 79 years old with active or convalescent COVID-19.

CDR3 bases: TGTGCCAGCAGGAGGTCCCTCGGGGGGCAGTATTTT. It encodes CASRRSLGGQYF. This rearrangement joins TRBV6-5 to TRBJ2-3; possible D gene TRBD2, 6 bases. Germline V CDR1 and CDR2: MNHEY, SVGAGI. The CDR3 totals 12 residues. V lost 6 bases to trimming and J lost 11 bases, with 15 bases between them.